This T cell receptor (beta chain) was documented in a study of blood T cell repertoires in COVID-19. Background on the study: Two negative PCRs, clearance, or symptom resolution were required of recovered Cohort 3 donors. Both acute and convalescent COVID-19 samples were obtained from the United States, Italy and Spain. The analysed material was cDNA or gDNA that came from T cells, B-cell-depleted T cells, or PBMCs.

The V gene's germline CDR1 is SGHTA and CDR2 FQGNSA. CDR3 size: 15 residues. Trimming pared 1 base from V and 4 bases from J, leaving 13 bases between. The data were produced by immunoSEQ multiplex PCR, yet TCRdb's version contains in-frame clones alone and is incomplete. The sample has fewer than 150,000 clones; 84% are singletons. Sequencing used PBMCs or T cells enriched from blood (not recorded which). This receptor was identified in a man in his fifties or sixties in a cohort exposed to, infected with or recovered from COVID-19 (not recorded which). The chain couples TRBV7-2 to TRBJ1-1; possible D gene TRBD1, 5 bases. The CDR3 sequence: CASSLGEGRVTEAFF. The CDR3 region has the DNA TGTGCCAGCAGCTTAGGGGAGGGGCGAGTCACTGAAGCTTTCTTT.